A selection of T cell receptor beta chains follows, all from one sample in a study of T cells in Graves' hyperthyroidism and ophthalmopathy. TCRdb re-called the multiplex PCR reads with MiXCR, one entry per CDR3 protein. The repertoire holds hundreds of thousands of distinct CDR3 sequences, with roughly 14% as singletons. The sequenced sample consisted of blood. The source is a woman aged 25 to 39 with Graves' hyperthyroidism that later progressed to Graves' ophthalmopathy. Both conserved end residues are part of each CDR3. D genes are given only for firm matches. A row's size may be missing; if present it is once, few, many or a size class.

j_call | d_call | clone_size | v_call | cdr3_aa | cdr3_nt
TRBJ2-1 | TRBD2 | - | TRBV11-2 | CASSLSLAGGNEQFF | TGTGCCAGCAGCTTATCATTAGCGGGAGGCAATGAGCAGTTCTTC
TRBJ1-5 | - | many | TRBV28 | CASSFGDNGNQPQHF | TGTGCCAGCAGTTTCGGGGACAACGGCAATCAGCCCCAGCATTTT
TRBJ1-1 | - | many | TRBV3-1 | CASSQDRGNTEAFF | TGTGCCAGCAGCCAAGACAGGGGGAACACTGAAGCTTTCTTT
TRBJ1-4 | - | many | TRBV12-3/TRBV12-4 | CASSFSGYNEKLFF | TGTGCCAGCAGTTTTTCTGGGTATAATGAAAAACTGTTTTTT
TRBJ1-5 | - | - | TRBV20-1 | CSARDPGLTNQPQHF | TGCAGTGCTAGAGATCCCGGACTTACGAATCAGCCCCAGCATTTT
TRBJ2-7 | - | many | TRBV12-3/TRBV12-4 | CASSLSGDAYEQYF | TGTGCCAGCAGTTTATCGGGGGATGCCTACGAGCAGTACTTC
TRBJ1-2 | - | many | TRBV7-2 | CASSFGDVGYTF | TGTGCCAGCAGCTTTGGTGATGTTGGCTACACCTTC
TRBJ1-1 | - | many | TRBV11-2 | CASSLSGGGTEAFF | TGTGCCAGCAGCTTAAGCGGTGGTGGCACTGAAGCTTTCTTT
TRBJ2-1 | TRBD2 | many | TRBV7-9 | CASSSLAVLNEQFF | TGTGCCAGCTCGTCCCTAGCGGTTTTGAATGAGCAGTTCTTC
TRBJ1-5 | - | many | TRBV19 | CASSTQGTSNQPQHF | TGTGCCAGTAGTACCCAAGGGACTAGCAATCAGCCCCAGCATTTT
TRBJ1-1 | - | - | TRBV10-3 | CAISTGTGNTEAFF | TGTGCCATCAGTACCGGGACGGGGAACACTGAAGCTTTCTTT
TRBJ2-7 | - | many | TRBV5-1 | CASSLAGVRNEQYF | TGCGCCAGCAGCCTGGCTGGGGTAAGGAACGAGCAGTACTTC
TRBJ1-4 | - | many | TRBV7-2 | CASSSQGGNEKLFF | TGTGCCAGCAGCTCACAGGGAGGAAATGAAAAACTGTTTTTT
TRBJ2-5 | TRBD2 | many | TRBV10-3 | CATTGGGQETQYF | TGTGCCACCACCGGGGGGGGGCAAGAGACCCAGTACTTC
TRBJ2-6 | - | - | TRBV29-1 | CSVGYSGANVLTF | TGCAGCGTCGGATACTCTGGGGCCAACGTCCTGACTTTC
TRBJ1-6 | TRBD1 | many | TRBV12-3/TRBV12-4 | CASSLAGAGQGYSPLHF | TGTGCCAGCAGTTTAGCAGGTGCCGGACAGGGCTATTCACCCCTCCACTTT
TRBJ2-3 | TRBD2 | many | TRBV2 | CASKRLAGTDTQYF | TGTGCCAGCAAACGACTAGCGGGCACAGATACGCAGTATTTT
TRBJ2-7 | - | many | TRBV10-3 | CAISESTRESYEQYF | TGTGCCATCAGTGAGTCTACCAGGGAGTCCTACGAGCAGTACTTC
TRBJ1-6 | TRBD1 | few | TRBV27 | CASSLETGRSPLHF | TGTGCCAGCAGTTTGGAGACAGGGCGCTCACCCCTCCACTTT
TRBJ2-1 | - | few | TRBV7-2 | CASSLGSGGSYNEQFF | TGTGCCAGCAGCTTAGGCAGCGGAGGCTCCTACAATGAGCAGTTCTTC
TRBJ2-2 | TRBD2 | few | TRBV20-1 | CSARGQERTSATGELFF | TGCAGTGCTAGAGGTCAAGAACGGACTAGCGCCACCGGGGAGCTGTTTTTT
TRBJ2-1 | TRBD2 | many | TRBV20-1 | CSAKDFEGLAGVNEQFF | TGCAGTGCTAAGGATTTTGAGGGACTAGCGGGAGTCAATGAGCAGTTCTTC
TRBJ2-5 | - | many | TRBV15 | CATSRDRGQETQYF | TGTGCCACCAGCAGAGATCGGGGACAAGAGACCCAGTACTTC
TRBJ1-6 | - | - | TRBV5-5 | CASSLAQDSSPLHF | TGTGCCAGCAGCTTGGCTCAGGATTCCTCACCCCTCCACTTT
TRBJ1-4 | TRBD1 | few | TRBV14 | CASSHFDREFEKLFF | TGTGCCAGCAGCCACTTCGACAGGGAGTTCGAAAAACTGTTTTTT
TRBJ2-1 | TRBD2 | - | TRBV20-1 | CSARDTRTSPLLNEQFF | TGCAGTGCTAGAGATACACGGACTAGTCCGTTACTTAATGAGCAGTTCTTC
TRBJ1-1 | - | many | TRBV6-1 | CASIEIGLKLQAFF | TGTGCCAGCATCGAGATTGGCTTAAAATTGCAAGCTTTCTTT
TRBJ2-5 | - | many | TRBV7-9 | CASSLPETGQETQYF | TGTGCCAGCAGCTTACCCGAGACGGGTCAAGAGACCCAGTACTTC
TRBJ1-1 | - | many | TRBV19 | CASSPESETVLTLNTEAFF | TGTGCCAGTAGCCCCGAGTCGGAGACGGTACTGACCCTGAACACTGAAGCTTTCTTT
TRBJ2-1 | - | many | TRBV28 | CASSSTGLVGNEQFF | TGTGCCAGCAGTTCCACAGGACTGGTGGGCAATGAGCAGTTCTTC
TRBJ1-2 | - | few | TRBV19 | CASIDKHHYGYTF | TGTGCCAGTATTGACAAACACCACTATGGCTACACCTTC
TRBJ1-4 | - | many | TRBV11-2 | CASRSGGGDEKLFF | TGTGCCAGCAGATCCGGGGGCGGAGATGAAAAACTGTTTTTT
TRBJ2-5 | TRBD2 | few | TRBV14 | CASSRVAGSQETQYF | TGTGCCAGCAGCCGGGTAGCGGGAAGCCAAGAGACCCAGTACTTC
TRBJ2-7 | TRBD2 | many | TRBV7-9 | CASSPINSGSLAPEYF | TGTGCCAGCAGCCCCATTAATAGCGGGAGCTTGGCACCCGAGTACTTC
TRBJ2-7 | TRBD2 | - | TRBV20-1 | CSVTGTSSYEQYF | TGCAGTGTTACCGGGACTAGCTCCTACGAGCAGTACTTC
TRBJ1-5 | - | many | TRBV30 | CAWSVTAGSQPQHF | TGTGCCTGGAGTGTTACTGCCGGATCTCAGCCCCAGCATTTT
TRBJ1-2 | TRBD1 | many | TRBV6-1 | CASSPQGYNYGYTF | TGTGCCAGCAGCCCACAGGGGTACAACTATGGCTACACCTTC
TRBJ2-2 | - | many | TRBV5-1 | CASSLDGRATGELFF | TGCGCCAGCAGCTTGGACGGTAGGGCCACCGGGGAGCTGTTTTTT
TRBJ1-2 | - | - | TRBV2 | CASQPGGTTNYGYTF | TGTGCCAGCCAACCCGGAGGGACGACTAACTATGGCTACACCTTC
TRBJ1-2 | - | many | TRBV20-1 | CSASSNTPGRQIFGYTF | TGCAGTGCTTCATCAAACACCCCCGGACGACAGATATTCGGCTACACCTTC
TRBJ2-7 | - | - | TRBV5-1 | CASTGTGEQYF | TGCGCCAGCACGGGGACTGGCGAGCAGTACTTC
TRBJ2-3 | TRBD2 | - | TRBV7-9 | CASSEGTRGVGDTQYF | TGTGCCAGCAGCGAGGGGACTAGAGGAGTCGGAGATACGCAGTATTTT
TRBJ2-2 | - | - | TRBV12-3/TRBV12-4 | CASSLRRNTGELFF | TGTGCCAGCAGTTTAAGACGGAACACCGGGGAGCTGTTTTTT
TRBJ2-2 | - | many | TRBV2 | CASRKRSGTGELFF | TGTGCCAGCAGAAAGCGGTCGGGGACCGGGGAGCTGTTTTTT
TRBJ2-7 | TRBD2 | - | TRBV12-3/TRBV12-4 | CASSLRGLAGRGEQYF | TGTGCCAGCAGTTTAAGGGGACTAGCGGGACGCGGGGAGCAGTACTTC
TRBJ2-7 | - | - | TRBV11-3 | CASSLEGAPGASYEQYF | TGTGCCAGCAGCTTAGAGGGGGCGCCGGGGGCCTCCTACGAGCAGTACTTC
TRBJ2-7 | - | many | TRBV9 | CASSPSQIHYEQYF | TGTGCCAGCAGCCCCTCGCAGATCCACTACGAGCAGTACTTC
TRBJ1-4 | - | - | TRBV7-9 | CASSHYPGYEKLFF | TGTGCCAGCAGCCACTACCCAGGGTACGAAAAACTGTTTTTT